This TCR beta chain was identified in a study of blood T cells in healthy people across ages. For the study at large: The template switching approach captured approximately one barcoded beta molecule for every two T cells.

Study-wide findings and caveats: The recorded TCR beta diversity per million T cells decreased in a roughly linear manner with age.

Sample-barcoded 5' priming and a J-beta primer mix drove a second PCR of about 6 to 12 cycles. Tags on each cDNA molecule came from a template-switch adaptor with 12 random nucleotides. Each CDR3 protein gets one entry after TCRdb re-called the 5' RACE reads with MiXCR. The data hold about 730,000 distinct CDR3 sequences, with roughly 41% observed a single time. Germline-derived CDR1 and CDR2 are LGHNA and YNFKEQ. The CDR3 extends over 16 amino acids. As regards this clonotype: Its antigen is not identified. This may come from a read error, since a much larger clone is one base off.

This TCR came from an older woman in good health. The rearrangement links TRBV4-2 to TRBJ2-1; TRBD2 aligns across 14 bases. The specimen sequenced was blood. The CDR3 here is CASRQERTSGGNEQFF. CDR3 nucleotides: TGTGCCAGCAGGCAAGAGAGGACTAGCGGGGGGAATGAGCAGTTCTTC.